This T cell receptor beta chain emerged from a study of T cell responses to AZD1222 COVID-19 vaccine. The assay was immunoSEQ multiplex PCR, and TCRdb's table has in-frame clones only and misses some. Of 150,000 to 200,000 clones listed, 85% to 90% are singletons. The CDR3 extends over 18 amino acids. Germline CDR1 is SGHAT and CDR2 is FQNNGV. With V trimmed by 2 bases and J by 0 bases, 11 bases remained unmatched. Study findings and constraints: Repertoire sampling was restricted to post-peak T cell response timepoints. Spike as a whole was targeted by vaccine-associated CD4 TCRs, dominant at 160-218 and 743-854. Two AZD1222 doses significantly raised spike-specific TCR breadth and depth over controls. At baseline, just five or six AZD1222 recipients tested seropositive.

Of note for this clone: The antigen is undetermined.

This specimen was peripheral blood, taken 28 days after the second AZD1222 dose. This TCR derives from an adult who received the AZD1222 COVID-19 vaccine. The chain employs TRBV11-2 and TRBJ2-3; the match to TRBD2 covers 7 bases. As DNA, the CDR3 is TGTGCCAGCAGCTTACGAAACTCGGCGGGGGACAGCACAGATACGCAGTATTTT. Its translation: CASSLRNSAGDSTDTQYF.